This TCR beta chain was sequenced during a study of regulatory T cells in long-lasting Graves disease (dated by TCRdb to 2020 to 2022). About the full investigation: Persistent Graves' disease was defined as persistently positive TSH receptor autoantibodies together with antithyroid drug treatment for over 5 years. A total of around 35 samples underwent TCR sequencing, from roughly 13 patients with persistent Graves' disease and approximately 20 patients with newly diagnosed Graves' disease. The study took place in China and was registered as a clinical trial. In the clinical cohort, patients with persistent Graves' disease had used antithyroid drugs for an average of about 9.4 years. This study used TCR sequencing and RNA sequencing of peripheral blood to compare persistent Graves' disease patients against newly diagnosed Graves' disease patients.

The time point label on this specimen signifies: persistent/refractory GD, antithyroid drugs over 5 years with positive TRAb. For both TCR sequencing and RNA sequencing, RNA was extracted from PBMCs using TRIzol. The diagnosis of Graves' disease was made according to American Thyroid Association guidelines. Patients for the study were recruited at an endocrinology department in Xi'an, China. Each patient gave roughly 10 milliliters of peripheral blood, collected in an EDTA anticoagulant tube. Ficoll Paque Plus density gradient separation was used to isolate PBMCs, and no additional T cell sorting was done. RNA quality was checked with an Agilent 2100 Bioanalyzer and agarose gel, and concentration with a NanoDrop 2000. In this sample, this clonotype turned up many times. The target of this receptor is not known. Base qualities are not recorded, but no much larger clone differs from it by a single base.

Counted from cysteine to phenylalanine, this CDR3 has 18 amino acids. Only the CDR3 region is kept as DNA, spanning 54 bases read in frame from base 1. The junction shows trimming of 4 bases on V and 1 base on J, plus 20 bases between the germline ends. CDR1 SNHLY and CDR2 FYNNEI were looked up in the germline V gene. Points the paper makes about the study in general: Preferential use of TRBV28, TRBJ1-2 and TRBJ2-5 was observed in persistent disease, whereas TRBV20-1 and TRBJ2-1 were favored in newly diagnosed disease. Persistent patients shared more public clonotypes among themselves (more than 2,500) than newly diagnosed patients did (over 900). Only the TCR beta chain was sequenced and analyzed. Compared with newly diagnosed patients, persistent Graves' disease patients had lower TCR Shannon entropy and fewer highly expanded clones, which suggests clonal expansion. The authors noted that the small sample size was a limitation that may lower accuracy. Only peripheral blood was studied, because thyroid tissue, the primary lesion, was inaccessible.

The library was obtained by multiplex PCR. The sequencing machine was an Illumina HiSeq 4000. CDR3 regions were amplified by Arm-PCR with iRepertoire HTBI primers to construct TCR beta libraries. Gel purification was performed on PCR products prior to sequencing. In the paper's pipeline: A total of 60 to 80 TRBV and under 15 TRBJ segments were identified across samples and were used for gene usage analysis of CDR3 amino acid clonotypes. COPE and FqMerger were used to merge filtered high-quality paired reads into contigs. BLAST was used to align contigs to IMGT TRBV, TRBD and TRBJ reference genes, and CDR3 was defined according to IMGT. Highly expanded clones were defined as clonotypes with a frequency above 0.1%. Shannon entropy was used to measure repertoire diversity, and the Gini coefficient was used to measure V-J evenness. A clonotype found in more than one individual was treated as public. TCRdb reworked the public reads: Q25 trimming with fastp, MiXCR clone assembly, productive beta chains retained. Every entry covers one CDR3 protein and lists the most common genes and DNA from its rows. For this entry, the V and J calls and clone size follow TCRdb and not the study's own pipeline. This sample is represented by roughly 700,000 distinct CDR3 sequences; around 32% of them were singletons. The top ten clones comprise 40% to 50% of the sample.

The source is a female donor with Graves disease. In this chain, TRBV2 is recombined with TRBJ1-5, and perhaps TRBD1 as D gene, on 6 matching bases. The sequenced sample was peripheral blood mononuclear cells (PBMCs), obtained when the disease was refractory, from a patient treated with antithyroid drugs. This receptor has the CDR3 CASSADSPTPLSNQPQHF. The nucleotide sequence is TGTGCCAGCAGTGCGGACAGCCCCACTCCTTTGAGCAATCAGCCCCAGCATTTT.